Below, one T cell receptor beta chain is given with its context. Use of 60 Vbeta and 13 Jbeta primers characterized the PCR. The table came from immunoSEQ multiplex PCR; TCRdb's copy has only in-frame clones and leaves some out. Altogether nearly 200,000 clones are present, 60% to 80% being singletons, with the ten largest covering over 2%. CDR3 length: 15 amino acids. Germline assignment: CDR1 SNHLY and CDR2 FYNNEI. These data come from a study of cytomegalovirus exposure and HLA in healthy donors. Material for sequencing was PBMCs. This receptor was obtained from a woman aged 30 to 39 in good health and CMV-seropositive. The chain joins TRBV2 to TRBJ2-5, with TRBD2 matching 15 bases. The J call is doubtful: the DNA matches TRBJ2-7 better. This chain's CDR3 is CASSGGLAGGYEQYF. The CDR3 DNA follows: TGTGCCAGCAGTGGGGGACTAGCGGGAGGCTACGAGCAGTACTTC.